Listed below are T cell receptor beta chains from one sample, sequenced in a study of T cell repertoires in aging, cancer and after chemotherapy. TCRdb itself ran the multiplex PCR reads through MiXCR, one entry per CDR3 protein. Of 6,500 to 9,500 distinct CDR3 sequences in the sample, roughly 25% are singletons; the top ten hold less than 3%. The sequenced material came from blood. The receptors shown here come from a human donor with a blood cancer. Each CDR3 is given with its conserved first and last residue. Each record gives: CDR3 protein, V gene.

CASSLGGAADTQYF	TRBV7-9
CASSSRGSYEQYF	TRBV5-1
CASSVGHPSGDNEQFF	TRBV6-6
CSVGRIGETQYF	TRBV29-1
CASTEEDSGGETQYF	TRBV6-2/TRBV6-3
CASSLERVNVLHGYTF	TRBV5-4
CASSSSGSDTQYF	TRBV6-2/TRBV6-3
CASSSISFRGSIREQYF	TRBV7-2
CASSYTLGGLKETQYF	TRBV6-6
CASTSISGGGYTF	TRBV5-1
CASGTGGNTGELFF	TRBV19
CASSEGMDSRAEAFF	TRBV6-1
CSARDRGQLMSYEQYF	TRBV20-1
CASSHGLAGGYNEQFF	TRBV27
CASELAGGLNEQFF	TRBV5-6
CAWSAVGWDEQYF	TRBV30
CASSQGHRDTYGYTF	TRBV4-3
CASSIGTGGGNEQYF	TRBV19
CASSYSGTGVNEQYF	TRBV6-5
CASSLQAGVDEQYF	TRBV12-3/TRBV12-4
CASSLARTEAFF	TRBV11-1
CASSRSGGRQPQHF	TRBV28
CASSEGDSSYEQYF	TRBV6-1
CSVVRQDRLLDEQYF	TRBV29-1
CAANAGTSGQNF	TRBV5-1
CATSDGQQTGANVLTF	TRBV24-1
CATSRSGQVTDTQYF	TRBV15
CAARKGTGTDTQYF	TRBV21-1
CASSRGVAGGQETQYF	TRBV5-6
CASRPGTGRGGYTF	TRBV27
CASSPGLSRVTDTQYF	TRBV5-1
CASSIQGSAHQPQHF	TRBV12-3/TRBV12-4
CASSLGGGPYNEQFF	TRBV27
CAWLGTLEQPQHF	TRBV30
CATTRGPSSGNTIYF	TRBV12-3/TRBV12-4
CAWSSVRSNYGYTF	TRBV30
CASSHPTGTSIYNEQFF	TRBV18
CASSLGGTNSYNEQFF	TRBV11-3
CASTDVGLRNTEAFF	TRBV19
CASSYRDFANYGYTF	TRBV5-6
CASSEQEAGEFF	TRBV6-1
CASSLSGEVSREQYF	TRBV5-1
CSARDSTLGTANTGELFF	TRBV20-1
CASSLELNYGYTF	TRBV5-1
CASSTGTGGSYNSPLHF	TRBV19
CASSLVGLAGVGSGANVLTF	TRBV7-6
CAWSGGRGPRGDEKLFF	TRBV30
CASSLVGGLAEFTGELFF	TRBV6-5
CASSGTGFQPQHF	TRBV5-1
CASGIAGGLTNEQFF	TRBV27